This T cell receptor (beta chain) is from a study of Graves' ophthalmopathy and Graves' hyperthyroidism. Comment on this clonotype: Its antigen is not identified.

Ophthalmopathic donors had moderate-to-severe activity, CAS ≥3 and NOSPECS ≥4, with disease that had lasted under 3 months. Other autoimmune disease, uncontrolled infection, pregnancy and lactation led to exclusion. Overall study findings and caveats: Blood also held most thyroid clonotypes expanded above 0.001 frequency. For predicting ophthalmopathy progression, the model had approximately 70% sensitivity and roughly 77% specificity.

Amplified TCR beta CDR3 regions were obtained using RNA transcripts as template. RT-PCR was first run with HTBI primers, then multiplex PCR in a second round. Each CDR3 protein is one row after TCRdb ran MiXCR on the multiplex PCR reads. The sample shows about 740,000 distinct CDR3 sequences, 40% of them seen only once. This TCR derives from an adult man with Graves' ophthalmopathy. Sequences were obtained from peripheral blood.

In nucleotides, the CDR3 is TGTGCCAGCAGCTCCCGTTCACCCTTAGACGAGCAGTACTTC. This sequence encodes CASSSRSPLDEQYF. V usage is TRBV25-1 and J usage is TRBJ2-7; D remains unclear. V shed 6 bases and J shed 5 bases, with 17 bases lying between them. This CDR3 is 14 amino acids long. Germline-derived CDR1 and CDR2 are MGHDK and SYGVNS.